Listed below are T cell receptor beta chains from one sample, sequenced in a study of identifying expanded T cells in peripheral blood. Profiling relied on immunoSEQ multiplex PCR, and the TCRdb table lists in-frame clones only, not all of them. There are approximately 100,000 clones in the sample; about 88% occur only once, and 3.5% to 4.5% lies in the top ten. Sequenced input: blood. The receptors were gathered from a person aged 18 to 75 in good health. CDR3s include the opening cysteine and the closing phenylalanine or tryptophan. The order of the fields is clone size, D gene, J gene, V gene, CDR3 protein, CDR3 DNA. D genes are given only for firm matches. Rows give clone size only sometimes, using once, few, many, or a class for an expanded clone.

abundance: -
d_gene: -
j_gene: TRBJ1-3
v_gene: TRBV9
CDR3aa: CASSPTGNTIYF
CDR3nt: TGTGCCAGCAGCCCCACAGGAAACACCATATATTTT

abundance: once
d_gene: TRBD1
j_gene: TRBJ2-5
v_gene: TRBV6-4
CDR3aa: CASSDMGQGAVGETQYF
CDR3nt: TGTGCCAGCAGTGACATGGGACAGGGGGCTGTTGGAGAGACCCAGTACTTC

abundance: -
d_gene: -
j_gene: TRBJ1-1
v_gene: TRBV6-5
CDR3aa: CASSLSPGSNTEAFF
CDR3nt: TGTGCCAGCAGTTTGTCCCCCGGGAGTAACACTGAAGCTTTCTTT

abundance: once
d_gene: -
j_gene: TRBJ1-2
v_gene: TRBV7-2
CDR3aa: CASSGLVGYGYTF
CDR3nt: TGTGCCAGCTCGGGACTAGTAGGGTATGGCTACACCTTC

abundance: -
d_gene: -
j_gene: TRBJ1-2
v_gene: TRBV2
CDR3aa: CASSPFSTSRNYGYTF
CDR3nt: TGTGCCAGCAGTCCCTTCTCGACATCCCGGAACTATGGCTACACCTTC

abundance: once
d_gene: TRBD1
j_gene: TRBJ1-1
v_gene: TRBV9
CDR3aa: CASSILDRGKNTEAFF
CDR3nt: TGTGCCAGCAGCATCCTAGACAGGGGGAAGAACACTGAAGCTTTCTTT

abundance: -
d_gene: -
j_gene: TRBJ2-1
v_gene: TRBV6-1
CDR3aa: CAVGMAADSYNEQFF
CDR3nt: TGTGCCGTTGGGATGGCGGCTGACTCCTACAATGAGCAGTTCTTC

abundance: -
d_gene: -
j_gene: TRBJ2-1
v_gene: TRBV7-9
CDR3aa: CASSLGQVDNEQFF
CDR3nt: TGTGCCAGCAGCTTAGGGCAGGTGGACAATGAGCAGTTCTTC

abundance: -
d_gene: -
j_gene: TRBJ1-4
v_gene: TRBV5-1
CDR3aa: CASSFSGTDNEKLFF
CDR3nt: TGCGCCAGCAGCTTTTCTGGGACTGATAATGAAAAACTGTTTTTT

abundance: -
d_gene: -
j_gene: TRBJ2-5
v_gene: TRBV6-5
CDR3aa: CASTPTGGPKETQYF
CDR3nt: TGTGCCAGCACCCCTACGGGCGGACCAAAAGAGACCCAGTACTTC

abundance: -
d_gene: TRBD1
j_gene: TRBJ2-5
v_gene: TRBV30
CDR3aa: CAWNQGAETQYF
CDR3nt: TGTGCCTGGAATCAGGGGGCTGAGACCCAGTACTTC

abundance: once
d_gene: -
j_gene: TRBJ1-5
v_gene: TRBV19
CDR3aa: CASMGYSNQPQHF
CDR3nt: TGTGCCAGTATGGGATATAGCAATCAGCCCCAGCATTTT

abundance: once
d_gene: TRBD1
j_gene: TRBJ1-1
v_gene: TRBV11-1
CDR3aa: CASSLTWGGTGGNTEAFF
CDR3nt: TGTGCCAGCAGCCTAACCTGGGGGGGAACAGGGGGCAACACTGAAGCTTTCTTT

abundance: -
d_gene: -
j_gene: TRBJ2-6
v_gene: TRBV29-1
CDR3aa: CSVDERLAGANVLTF
CDR3nt: TGCAGCGTTGATGAGCGACTCGCTGGGGCCAACGTCCTGACTTTC

abundance: -
d_gene: -
j_gene: TRBJ2-7
v_gene: TRBV28
CDR3aa: CASRTVYEQYF
CDR3nt: TGTGCCAGCAGGACAGTCTACGAGCAGTACTTC

abundance: -
d_gene: -
j_gene: TRBJ2-1
v_gene: TRBV18
CDR3aa: CASSRDTYNEQFF
CDR3nt: TGTGCCAGCTCGCGGGACACTTACAATGAGCAGTTCTTC

abundance: -
d_gene: -
j_gene: TRBJ1-1
v_gene: TRBV5-3
CDR3aa: CARSLPGRNTEAFF
CDR3nt: TGTGCCAGAAGCTTGCCAGGGCGGAACACTGAAGCTTTCTTT

abundance: -
d_gene: -
j_gene: TRBJ2-1
v_gene: TRBV6-5
CDR3aa: CASTILGGEQFF
CDR3nt: TGTGCCAGCACCATTCTAGGGGGTGAGCAGTTCTTC

abundance: -
d_gene: -
j_gene: TRBJ2-1
v_gene: TRBV5-1
CDR3aa: CASSSRASSYNEQFF
CDR3nt: TGCGCCAGCAGCAGCAGGGCTAGCTCCTACAATGAGCAGTTCTTC

abundance: -
d_gene: -
j_gene: TRBJ1-1
v_gene: TRBV28
CDR3aa: CASSFPGQNTEAFF
CDR3nt: TGTGCCAGCAGTTTTCCGGGACAGAACACTGAAGCTTTCTTT

abundance: once
d_gene: -
j_gene: TRBJ1-5
v_gene: TRBV7-9
CDR3aa: CASSWTRDQPQHF
CDR3nt: TGTGCCAGCAGCTGGACCCGGGATCAGCCCCAGCATTTT

abundance: once
d_gene: TRBD1
j_gene: TRBJ2-5
v_gene: TRBV5-1
CDR3aa: CASSPLGTGGRETQYF
CDR3nt: TGCGCCAGCAGCCCCCTCGGGACAGGGGGCAGGGAGACCCAGTACTTC

abundance: -
d_gene: -
j_gene: TRBJ2-7
v_gene: TRBV7-9
CDR3aa: CASSLDYHEQYF
CDR3nt: TGTGCCAGCAGCCTGGATTATCACGAGCAGTACTTC

abundance: -
d_gene: TRBD1
j_gene: TRBJ2-1
v_gene: TRBV27
CDR3aa: CASSLWGTGGGNEQFF
CDR3nt: TGTGCCAGCAGTTTATGGGGGACAGGGGGTGGCAATGAGCAGTTCTTC

abundance: -
d_gene: TRBD2
j_gene: TRBJ2-3
v_gene: TRBV29-1
CDR3aa: CSVVAGGSTDTQYF
CDR3nt: TGCAGCGTGGTAGCGGGAGGGAGCACAGATACGCAGTATTTT

abundance: once
d_gene: -
j_gene: TRBJ2-1
v_gene: TRBV28
CDR3aa: CASTLRGRWLNEQFF
CDR3nt: TGTGCCAGCACCTTACGGGGGCGGTGGCTCAATGAGCAGTTCTTC

abundance: -
d_gene: TRBD1
j_gene: TRBJ2-3
v_gene: TRBV28
CDR3aa: CASSSHGTGGDTQYF
CDR3nt: TGTGCCAGCAGCTCCCACGGGACAGGGGGAGATACGCAGTATTTT

abundance: -
d_gene: -
j_gene: TRBJ2-5
v_gene: TRBV4-3
CDR3aa: CASSQDLSRAGAAETQYF
CDR3nt: TGCGCCAGCAGCCAAGATTTATCCAGGGCAGGAGCTGCGGAGACCCAGTACTTC

abundance: -
d_gene: -
j_gene: TRBJ2-3
v_gene: TRBV6-6
CDR3aa: CASRINTDTQYF
CDR3nt: TGTGCCAGCAGAATAAACACAGATACGCAGTATTTT

abundance: -
d_gene: -
j_gene: TRBJ2-7
v_gene: TRBV20-1
CDR3aa: CSARGVLEQYF
CDR3nt: TGCAGTGCTAGAGGTGTCCTCGAGCAGTACTTC

abundance: -
d_gene: TRBD1
j_gene: TRBJ1-6
v_gene: TRBV9
CDR3aa: CASSVGTGYNSPLHF
CDR3nt: TGTGCCAGCAGCGTAGGGACAGGGTATAATTCACCCCTCCACTTT

abundance: -
d_gene: -
j_gene: TRBJ2-3
v_gene: TRBV7-3
CDR3aa: CASSLSQGTDTQYF
CDR3nt: TGTGCCAGCAGCTTAAGTCAGGGCACAGATACGCAGTATTTT

abundance: -
d_gene: -
j_gene: TRBJ2-7
v_gene: TRBV7-6
CDR3aa: CASSSEDPYEQYF
CDR3nt: TGTGCCAGCAGCTCAGAGGACCCCTACGAGCAGTACTTC

abundance: -
d_gene: -
j_gene: TRBJ2-7
v_gene: TRBV5-8
CDR3aa: CASSPADYEQYF
CDR3nt: TGTGCCAGCAGCCCCGCGGACTACGAGCAGTACTTC

abundance: -
d_gene: -
j_gene: TRBJ2-7
v_gene: TRBV5-6
CDR3aa: CASAPTPGGASYEQYF
CDR3nt: TGTGCCAGCGCTCCAACCCCCGGGGGCGCCTCCTACGAGCAGTACTTC

abundance: -
d_gene: -
j_gene: TRBJ1-2
v_gene: TRBV19
CDR3aa: CASSRTRGHYGYTF
CDR3nt: TGTGCCAGTAGCAGAACCCGCGGCCACTATGGCTACACCTTC

abundance: few
d_gene: TRBD2
j_gene: TRBJ2-1
v_gene: TRBV6-4
CDR3aa: CASSDNSGGINEQFF
CDR3nt: TGTGCCAGCAGTGACAATAGCGGGGGCATCAATGAGCAGTTCTTC

abundance: -
d_gene: -
j_gene: TRBJ2-2
v_gene: TRBV5-1
CDR3aa: CASSQVSAANTGELFF
CDR3nt: TGCGCCAGCAGCCAAGTCAGTGCGGCGAACACCGGGGAGCTGTTTTTT

abundance: -
d_gene: TRBD1
j_gene: TRBJ1-1
v_gene: TRBV5-1
CDR3aa: CASSESRQGVGAFF
CDR3nt: TGCGCCAGCAGCGAGAGTCGACAGGGGGTGGGAGCTTTCTTT

abundance: -
d_gene: -
j_gene: TRBJ2-7
v_gene: TRBV9
CDR3aa: CASSVHPGSTKAYEQYF
CDR3nt: TGTGCCAGCAGCGTCCACCCCGGAAGCACTAAGGCCTACGAGCAGTACTTC